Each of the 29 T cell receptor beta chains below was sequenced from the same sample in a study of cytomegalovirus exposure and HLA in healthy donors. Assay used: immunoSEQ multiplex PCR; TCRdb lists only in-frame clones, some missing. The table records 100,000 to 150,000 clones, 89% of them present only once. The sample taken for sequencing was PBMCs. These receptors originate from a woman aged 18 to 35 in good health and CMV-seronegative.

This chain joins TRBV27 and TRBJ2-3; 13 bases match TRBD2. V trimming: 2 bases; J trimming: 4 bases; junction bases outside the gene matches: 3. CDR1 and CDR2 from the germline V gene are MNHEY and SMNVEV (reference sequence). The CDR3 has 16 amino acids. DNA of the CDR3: TGTGCCAGCAGTTTACGGACTAGCGGGAGCTCAGATACGCAGTATTTT. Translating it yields CASSLRTSGSSDTQYF.

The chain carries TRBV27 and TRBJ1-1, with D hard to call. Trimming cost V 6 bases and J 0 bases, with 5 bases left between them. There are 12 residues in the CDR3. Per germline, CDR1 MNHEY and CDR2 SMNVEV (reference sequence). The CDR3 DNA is TGTGCCAGCAGCAGTATGAACACTGAAGCTTTCTTT. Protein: CASSSMNTEAFF.

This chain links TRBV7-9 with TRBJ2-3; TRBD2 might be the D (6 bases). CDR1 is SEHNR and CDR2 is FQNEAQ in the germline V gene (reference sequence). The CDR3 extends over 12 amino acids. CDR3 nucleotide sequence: TGTGCTACGGGGGAGAGCACAGATACGCAGTATTTT. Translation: CATGESTDTQYF.

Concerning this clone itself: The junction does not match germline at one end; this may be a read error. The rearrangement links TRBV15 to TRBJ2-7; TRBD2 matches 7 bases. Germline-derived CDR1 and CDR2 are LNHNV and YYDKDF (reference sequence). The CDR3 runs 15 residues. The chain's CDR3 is CATSNIVAGEEFENF. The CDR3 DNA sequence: TGTGCCACCAGCAATATCGTTGCGGGAGAGGAGTTTGAGAACTTC.

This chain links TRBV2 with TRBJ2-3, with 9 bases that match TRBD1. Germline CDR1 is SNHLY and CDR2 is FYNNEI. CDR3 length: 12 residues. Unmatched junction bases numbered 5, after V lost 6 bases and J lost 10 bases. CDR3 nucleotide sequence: TGTGCCAGCAGCTTAGGACAGGGGTCGCAGTATTTT. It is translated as CASSLGQGSQYF.

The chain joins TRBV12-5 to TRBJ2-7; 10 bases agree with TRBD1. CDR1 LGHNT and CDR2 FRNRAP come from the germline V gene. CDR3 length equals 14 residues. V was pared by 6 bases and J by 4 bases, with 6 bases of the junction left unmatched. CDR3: CASGPGQGIYEQYF. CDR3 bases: TGTGCTAGTGGACCGGGACAGGGGATTTACGAGCAGTACTTC.

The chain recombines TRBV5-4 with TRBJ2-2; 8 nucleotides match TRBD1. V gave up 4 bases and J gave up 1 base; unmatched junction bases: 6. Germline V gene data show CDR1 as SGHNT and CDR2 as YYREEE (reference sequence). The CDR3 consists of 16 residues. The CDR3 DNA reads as TGTGCCAGCAGCCAGACCGGGACAGGGAACACCGGGGAGCTGTTTTTT. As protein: CASSQTGTGNTGELFF.

The CDR3 DNA is TGTGCCAGCAGCCCCGACCCCACAGCGAACACTGAAGCTTTCTTT. This sequence encodes CASSPDPTANTEAFF. The chain links TRBV4-2 to TRBJ1-1; D unclear. The germline V gene has CDR1 LGHNA and CDR2 YNFKEQ. Trimming shortened V by 4 bases and J by 1 base, and 13 bases separated the two germline ends. The CDR3 runs 15 residues.

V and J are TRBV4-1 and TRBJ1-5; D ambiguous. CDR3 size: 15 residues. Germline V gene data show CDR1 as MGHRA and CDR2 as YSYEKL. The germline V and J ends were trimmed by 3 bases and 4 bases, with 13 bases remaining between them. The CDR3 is CASSHTGDGNQPQHF. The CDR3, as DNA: TGCGCCAGCAGCCATACCGGGGATGGAAATCAGCCCCAGCATTTT.

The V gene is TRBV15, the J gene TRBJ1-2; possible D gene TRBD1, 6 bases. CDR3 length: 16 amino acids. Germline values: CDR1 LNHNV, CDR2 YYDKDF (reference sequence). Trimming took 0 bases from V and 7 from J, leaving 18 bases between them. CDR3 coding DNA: TGTGCCACCAGCAGAGACGGACAGCCCGGCCGGAGTGGCTACACCTTC. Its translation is CATSRDGQPGRSGYTF.

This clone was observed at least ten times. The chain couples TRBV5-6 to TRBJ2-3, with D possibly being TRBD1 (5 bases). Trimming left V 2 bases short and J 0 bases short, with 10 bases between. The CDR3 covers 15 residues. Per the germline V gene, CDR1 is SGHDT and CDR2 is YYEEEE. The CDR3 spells CASSFSRVSTDTQYF. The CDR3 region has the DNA TGTGCCAGCAGCTTTTCCAGGGTCAGCACAGATACGCAGTATTTT.

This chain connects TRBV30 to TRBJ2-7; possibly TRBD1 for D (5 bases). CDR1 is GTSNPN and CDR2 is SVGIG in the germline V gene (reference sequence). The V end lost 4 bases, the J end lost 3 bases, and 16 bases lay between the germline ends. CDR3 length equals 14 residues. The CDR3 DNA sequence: TGTGCCTGGAACAGTAGGGGCCCGCGCTACGAGCAGTACTTC. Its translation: CAWNSRGPRYEQYF.

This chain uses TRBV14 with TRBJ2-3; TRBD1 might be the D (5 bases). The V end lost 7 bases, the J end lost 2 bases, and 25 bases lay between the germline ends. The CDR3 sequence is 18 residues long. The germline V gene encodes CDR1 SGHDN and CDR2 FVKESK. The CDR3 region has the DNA TGTGCCAGCAACCCCGTACCCGAGGCAGGGCCCTACACAGATACGCAGTATTTT. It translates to CASNPVPEAGPYTDTQYF.

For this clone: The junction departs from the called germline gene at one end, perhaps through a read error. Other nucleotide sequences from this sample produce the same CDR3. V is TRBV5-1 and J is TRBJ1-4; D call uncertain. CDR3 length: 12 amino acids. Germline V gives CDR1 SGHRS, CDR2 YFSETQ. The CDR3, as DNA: TGCGCCAGCAGAATCCTTAATGAAAAACTGTTTTTC. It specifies CASRILNEKLFF.

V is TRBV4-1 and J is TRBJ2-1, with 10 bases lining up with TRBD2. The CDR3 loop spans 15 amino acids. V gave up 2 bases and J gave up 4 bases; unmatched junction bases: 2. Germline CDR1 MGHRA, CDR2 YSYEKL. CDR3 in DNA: TGCGCCAGCAGCCAACTAGCGGGAGTATACAATGAGCAGTTCTTC. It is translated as CASSQLAGVYNEQFF.

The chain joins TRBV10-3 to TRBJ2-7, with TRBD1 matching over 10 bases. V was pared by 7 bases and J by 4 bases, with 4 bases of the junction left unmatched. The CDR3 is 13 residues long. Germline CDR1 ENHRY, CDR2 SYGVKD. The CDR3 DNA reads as TGTGCCATCACCAGGGACAGGGGTTACGAGCAGTACTTC. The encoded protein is CAITRDRGYEQYF.

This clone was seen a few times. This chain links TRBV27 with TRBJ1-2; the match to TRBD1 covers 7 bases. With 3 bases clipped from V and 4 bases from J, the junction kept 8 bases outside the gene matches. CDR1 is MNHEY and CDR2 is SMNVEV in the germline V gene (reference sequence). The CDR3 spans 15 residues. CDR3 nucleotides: TGTGCCAGCAGTTTCCGGGACAGTGGGCTCTATGGCTACACCTTC. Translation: CASSFRDSGLYGYTF.

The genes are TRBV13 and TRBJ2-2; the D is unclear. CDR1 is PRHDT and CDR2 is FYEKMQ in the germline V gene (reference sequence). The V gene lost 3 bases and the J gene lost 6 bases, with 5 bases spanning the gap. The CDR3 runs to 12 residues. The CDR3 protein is CASSFIPGELFF. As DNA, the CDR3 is TGTGCCAGCAGCTTCATCCCCGGGGAGCTGTTTTTT. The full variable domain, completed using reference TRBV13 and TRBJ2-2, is AAGVIQSPRHLIKEKRETATLKCYPIPRHDTVYWYQQGPGQDPQFLISFYEKMQSDKGSIPDRFSAQQFSDYHSELNMSSLELGDSALYFCASSFIPGELFFGEGSRLTVL.

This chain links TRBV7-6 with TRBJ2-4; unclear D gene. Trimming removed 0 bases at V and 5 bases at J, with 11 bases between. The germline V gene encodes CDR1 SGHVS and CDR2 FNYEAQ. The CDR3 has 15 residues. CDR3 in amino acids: CASSLAGAPENIQYF. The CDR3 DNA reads TGTGCCAGCAGCTTAGCTGGAGCGCCTGAAAACATTCAGTACTTC.

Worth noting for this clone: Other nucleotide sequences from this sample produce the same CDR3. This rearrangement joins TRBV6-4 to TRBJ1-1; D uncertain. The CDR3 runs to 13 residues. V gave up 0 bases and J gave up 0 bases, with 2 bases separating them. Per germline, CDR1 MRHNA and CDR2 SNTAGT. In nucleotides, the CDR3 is TGTGCCAGCAGTGACTCCATGAACACTGAAGCTTTCTTT. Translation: CASSDSMNTEAFF.

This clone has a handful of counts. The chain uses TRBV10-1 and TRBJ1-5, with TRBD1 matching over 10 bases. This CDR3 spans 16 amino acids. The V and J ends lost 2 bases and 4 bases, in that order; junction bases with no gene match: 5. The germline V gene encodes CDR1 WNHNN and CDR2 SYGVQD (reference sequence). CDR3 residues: CASSEGDRGINQPQHF. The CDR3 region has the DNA TGCGCCAGCAGTGAGGGGGACAGGGGAATAAATCAGCCCCAGCATTTT.

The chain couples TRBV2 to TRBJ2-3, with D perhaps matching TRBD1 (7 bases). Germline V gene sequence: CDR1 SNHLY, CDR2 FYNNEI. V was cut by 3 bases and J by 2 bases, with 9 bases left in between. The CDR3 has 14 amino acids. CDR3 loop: CASSDRGATDTQYF. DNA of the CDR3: TGTGCCAGCAGTGACAGGGGGGCCACAGATACGCAGTATTTT. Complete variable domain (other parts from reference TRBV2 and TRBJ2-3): EPEVTQTPSHQVTQMGQEVILRCVPISNHLYFYWYRQILGQKVEFLVSFYNNEISEKSEIFDDQFSVERPDGSNFTLKIRSTKLEDSAMYFCASSDRGATDTQYFGPGTRLTVL.

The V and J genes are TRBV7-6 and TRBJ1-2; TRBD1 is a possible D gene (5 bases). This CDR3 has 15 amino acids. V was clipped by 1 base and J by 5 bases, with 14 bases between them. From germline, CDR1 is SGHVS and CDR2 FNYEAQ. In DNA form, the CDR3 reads TGTGCCAGCAGCTTAGACGCACGACAGAATTATGGCTACACCTTC. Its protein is CASSLDARQNYGYTF.

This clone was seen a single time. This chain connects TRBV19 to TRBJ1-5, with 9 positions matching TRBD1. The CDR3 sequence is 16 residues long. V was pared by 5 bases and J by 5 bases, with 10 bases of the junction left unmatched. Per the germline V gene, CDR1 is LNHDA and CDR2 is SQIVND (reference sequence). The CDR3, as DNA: TGTGCCAGTAGTTCTCGGACAGGGGTGATACATCAGCCCCAGCATTTT. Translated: CASSSRTGVIHQPQHF.

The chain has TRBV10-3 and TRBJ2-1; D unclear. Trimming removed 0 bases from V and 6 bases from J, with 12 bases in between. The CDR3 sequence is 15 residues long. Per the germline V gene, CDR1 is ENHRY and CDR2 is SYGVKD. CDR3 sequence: CAISESYRSGNEQFF. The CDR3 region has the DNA TGTGCCATCAGTGAGTCGTACAGATCTGGCAATGAGCAGTTCTTC.

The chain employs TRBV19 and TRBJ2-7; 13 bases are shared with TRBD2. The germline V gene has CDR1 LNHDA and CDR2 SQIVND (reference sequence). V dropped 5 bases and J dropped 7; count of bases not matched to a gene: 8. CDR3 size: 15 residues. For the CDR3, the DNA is TGTGCCAGTAGTTTGCGACTAGCGGGAGGACAAGAGCAGTACTTC. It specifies CASSLRLAGGQEQYF.

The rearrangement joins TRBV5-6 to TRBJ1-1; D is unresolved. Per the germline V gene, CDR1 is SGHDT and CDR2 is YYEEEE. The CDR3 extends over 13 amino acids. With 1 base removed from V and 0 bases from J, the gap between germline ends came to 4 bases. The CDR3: CASSLSVNTEAFF. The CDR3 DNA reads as TGTGCCAGCAGCTTGTCAGTGAACACTGAAGCTTTCTTT. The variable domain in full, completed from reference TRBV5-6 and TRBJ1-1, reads DAGVTQSPTHLIKTRGQQVTLRCSPKSGHDTVSWYQQALGQGPQFIFQYYEEEERQRGNFPDRFSGHQFPNYSSELNVNALLLGDSALYLCASSLSVNTEAFFGQGTRLTVV.

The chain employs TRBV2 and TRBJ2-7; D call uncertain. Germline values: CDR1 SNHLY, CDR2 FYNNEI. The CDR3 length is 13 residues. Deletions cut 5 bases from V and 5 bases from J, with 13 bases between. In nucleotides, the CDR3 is TGTGCCAGCAGTTCTGGCACCACGAACGAGCAGTACTTC. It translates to CASSSGTTNEQYF.

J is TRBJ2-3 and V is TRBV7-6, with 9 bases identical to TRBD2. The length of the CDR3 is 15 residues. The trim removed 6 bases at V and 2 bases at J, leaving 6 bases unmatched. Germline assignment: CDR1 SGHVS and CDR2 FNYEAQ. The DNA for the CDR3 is TGTGCCAGCAGGCCTACTAGCGGGTACACAGATACGCAGTATTTT. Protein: CASRPTSGYTDTQYF.